Sequencing of this TCR beta chain was carried out in a study of a mutant IDH1 vaccine in newly diagnosed glioma (TCRdb year 2021). General notes on the study: Of the 32 treated patients, about 60% were male and 37.5% were female, and the mean age was about 40 years. Prior to enrollment, patients had been given standard therapy consisting of radiotherapy alone, temozolomide alone, or radiochemotherapy with temozolomide, with the combination given to most patients. Peripheral blood was drawn at six visits: V03 (baseline), V05, V07, V10, V12 and V13. For exploratory analyses, under 30 treated patients had longitudinal TCRB deep sequencing done wherever samples were available.

What the study reported, not specific to this receptor: According to the authors, sample limitations meant that analyses of patient blood samples could not be reproduced. Vaccine-induced immune responses across multiple MHC alleles were detected in over 80% of patients. Availability determined which PBMC samples were chosen for TCRB deep sequencing. Pseudoprogression seemed to be unrelated to changes in the top peripheral T cell clonotypes found by TCRB sequencing.

Regarding this clone: No cognate antigen has been identified for it. There are no base qualities to consult, and no much larger clone falls within one base.

Library preparation was by the immunoSEQ multiplex PCR assay. Rearranged TCR beta chain sequences were amplified with the hsTCRB Kit following the manufacturer's protocol. Sequencing of TCRB libraries was carried out on an Illumina MiSeq. On the study's bioinformatics: The proprietary platform of the kit vendor was used for demultiplexing, trimming and gene mapping. Not all clones reach the TCRdb copy of this immuneACCESS table, which keeps in-frame sequences only. Checked studies attribute under half of the gap to unresolved V genes and leave the rest unexplained. D and trimming were read from the DNA, whereas the V and J calls and clone size are those reported in that table. The sample includes about 59,000 clones, with approximately 91% observed a single time. Of the sample, over 2.5% is held by the ten largest clones. The time point label of this sample denotes: baseline, week 1 (first vaccination visit). In the paper's terms, the treatment or condition label means: pre-vaccination baseline after standard-of-care therapy. All donors had newly diagnosed IDH1-mutant astrocytomas of WHO grade 3 or 4 that showed loss of nuclear ATRX. The samples were drawn from NOA16, a multicentre, single-arm, open-label phase I trial in Germany that tested a mutant IDH1 peptide vaccine in humans for the first time. Blood drawn at visit V03 was used as the baseline sample for immunogenicity testing. The DNeasy Blood and Tissue Kit was used to extract genomic DNA from EDTA blood for TCRB sequencing.

For CDR1 and CDR2, the germline V gene (reference sequence) lists MNHEY and SMNVEV. The junction carries 8 bases between V and J, which are trimmed by 5 bases and 0 bases respectively. Reading from cysteine to phenylalanine, the CDR3 counts 13 amino acids. The kept DNA is CDR3 alone, 39 bases in frame from the first base. The sequence joins TRBV27 to TRBJ2-7; no D gene is confidently identified. Sequencing used PBMCs, obtained from a glioma patient treated with radiotherapy, temozolomide or both. This sequence was found in a man aged 50 or older with glioma. The CDR3 protein: CASSPPGSYEQYF. The nucleotides read TGTGCCAGCAGTCCCCCCGGCTCCTACGAGCAGTACTTC.